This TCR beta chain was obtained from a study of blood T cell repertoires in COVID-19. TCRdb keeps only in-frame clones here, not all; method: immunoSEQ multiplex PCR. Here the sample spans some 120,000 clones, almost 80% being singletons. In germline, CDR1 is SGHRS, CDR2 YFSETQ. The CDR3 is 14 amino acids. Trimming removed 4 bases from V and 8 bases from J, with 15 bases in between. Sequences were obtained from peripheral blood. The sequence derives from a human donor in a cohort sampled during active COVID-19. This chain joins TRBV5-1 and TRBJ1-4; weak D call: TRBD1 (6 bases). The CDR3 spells CASSRTAAQEKLFF. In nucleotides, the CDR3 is TGCGCCAGCAGCCGGACAGCGGCGCAGGAAAAACTGTTTTTT.